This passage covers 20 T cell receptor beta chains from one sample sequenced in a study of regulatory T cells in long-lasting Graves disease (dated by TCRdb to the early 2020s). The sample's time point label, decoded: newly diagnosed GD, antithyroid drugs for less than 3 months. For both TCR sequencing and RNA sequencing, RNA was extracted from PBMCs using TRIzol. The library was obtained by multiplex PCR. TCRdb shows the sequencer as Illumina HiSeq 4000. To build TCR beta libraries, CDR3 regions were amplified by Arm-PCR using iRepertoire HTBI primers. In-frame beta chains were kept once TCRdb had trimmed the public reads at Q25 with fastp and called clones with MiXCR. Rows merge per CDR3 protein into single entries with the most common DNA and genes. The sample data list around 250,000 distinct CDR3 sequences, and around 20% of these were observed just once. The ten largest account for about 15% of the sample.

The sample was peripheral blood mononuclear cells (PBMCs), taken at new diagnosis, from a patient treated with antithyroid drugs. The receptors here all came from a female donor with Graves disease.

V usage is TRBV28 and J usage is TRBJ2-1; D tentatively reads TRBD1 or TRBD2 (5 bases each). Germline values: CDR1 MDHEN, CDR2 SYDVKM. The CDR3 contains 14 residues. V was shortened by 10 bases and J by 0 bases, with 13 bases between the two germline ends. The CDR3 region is CATEGISSYNEQFF. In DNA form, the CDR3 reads TGTGCCACAGAGGGGATTTCCTCCTACAATGAGCAGTTCTTC.

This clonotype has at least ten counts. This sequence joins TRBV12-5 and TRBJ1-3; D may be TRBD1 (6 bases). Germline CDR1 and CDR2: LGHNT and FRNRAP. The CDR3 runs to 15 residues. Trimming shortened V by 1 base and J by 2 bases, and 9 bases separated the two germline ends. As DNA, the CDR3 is TGTGCTAGTGGTTTGGCACAGGGCCCTGGAAACACCATATATTTT. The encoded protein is CASGLAQGPGNTIYF. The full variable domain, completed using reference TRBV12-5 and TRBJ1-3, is DARVTQTPRHKVTEMGQEVTMRCQPILGHNTVFWYRQTMMQGLELLAYFRNRAPLDDSGMPKDRFSAEMPDATLATLKIQPSEPRDSAVYFCASGLAQGPGNTIYFGEGSWLTVV.

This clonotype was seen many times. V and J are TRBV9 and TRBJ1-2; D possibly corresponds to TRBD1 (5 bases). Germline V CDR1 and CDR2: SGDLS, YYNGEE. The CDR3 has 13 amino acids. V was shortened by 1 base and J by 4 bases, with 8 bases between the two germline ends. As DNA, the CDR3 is TGTGCCAGCAGCGTACAGGGAGTCTATGGCTACACCTTC. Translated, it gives CASSVQGVYGYTF.

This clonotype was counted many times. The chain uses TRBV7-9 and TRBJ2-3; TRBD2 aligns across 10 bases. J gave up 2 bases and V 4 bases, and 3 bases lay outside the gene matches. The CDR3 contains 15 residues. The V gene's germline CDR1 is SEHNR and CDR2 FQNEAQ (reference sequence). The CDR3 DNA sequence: TGTGCCAGCAGCTCAGGACTAGCGGACACAGATACGCAGTATTTT. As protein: CASSSGLADTDTQYF.

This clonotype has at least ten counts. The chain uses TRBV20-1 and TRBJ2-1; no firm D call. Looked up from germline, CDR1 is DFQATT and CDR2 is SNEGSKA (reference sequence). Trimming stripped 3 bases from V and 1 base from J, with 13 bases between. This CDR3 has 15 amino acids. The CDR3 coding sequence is TGCAGTGCTAGGTTTGGTCGGAAGTCCTACAATGAGCAGTTCTTC. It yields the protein CSARFGRKSYNEQFF.

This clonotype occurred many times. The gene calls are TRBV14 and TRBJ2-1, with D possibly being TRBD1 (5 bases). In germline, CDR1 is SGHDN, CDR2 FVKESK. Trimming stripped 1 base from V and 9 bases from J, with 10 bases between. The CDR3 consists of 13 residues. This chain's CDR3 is CASSQVVRGEQFF. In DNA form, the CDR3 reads TGTGCCAGCAGCCAAGTGGTTAGGGGTGAGCAGTTCTTC.

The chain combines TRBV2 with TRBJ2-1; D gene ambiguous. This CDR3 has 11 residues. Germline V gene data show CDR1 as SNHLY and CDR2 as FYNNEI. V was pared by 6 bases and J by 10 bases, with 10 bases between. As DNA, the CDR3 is TGTGCCAGCAGCCGAGTGGTCGAGCAGTTCTTC. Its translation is CASSRVVEQFF.

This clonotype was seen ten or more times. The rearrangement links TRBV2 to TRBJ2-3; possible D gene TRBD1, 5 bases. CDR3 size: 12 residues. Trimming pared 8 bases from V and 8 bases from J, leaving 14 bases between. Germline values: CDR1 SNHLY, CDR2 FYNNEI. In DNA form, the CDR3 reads TGTGCCAGCGGATTTCAGGGTTCTACGCAGTATTTT. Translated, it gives CASGFQGSTQYF.

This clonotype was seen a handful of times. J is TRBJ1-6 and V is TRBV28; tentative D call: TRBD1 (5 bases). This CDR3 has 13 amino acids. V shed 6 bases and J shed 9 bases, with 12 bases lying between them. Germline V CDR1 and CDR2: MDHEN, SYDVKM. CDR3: CASSSGLGSPLHF. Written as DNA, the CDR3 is TGTGCCAGCAGCTCGGGGCTTGGTTCACCCCTCCACTTT.

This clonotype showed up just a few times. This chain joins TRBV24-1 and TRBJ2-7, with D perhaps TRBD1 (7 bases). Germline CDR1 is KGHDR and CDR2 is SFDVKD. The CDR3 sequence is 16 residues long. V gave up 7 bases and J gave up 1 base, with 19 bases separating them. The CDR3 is CATSGIGQGGSYEQYF. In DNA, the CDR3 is TGTGCCACCAGCGGGATCGGGCAGGGGGGATCCTACGAGCAGTACTTC.

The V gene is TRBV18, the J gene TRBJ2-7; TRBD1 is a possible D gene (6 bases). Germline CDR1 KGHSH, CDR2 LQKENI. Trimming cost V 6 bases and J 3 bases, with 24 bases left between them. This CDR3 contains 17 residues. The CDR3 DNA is TGTGCCAGCTCGGGCTTAATCAAGACAGGTCCATTCTACGAGCAGTACTTC. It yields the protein CASSGLIKTGPFYEQYF.

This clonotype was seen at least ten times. The CDR3 DNA reads TGCAGTGCTAGAGAAGGGCTAGCTTATAGGAGTACGCAGTATTTT. Protein: CSAREGLAYRSTQYF. The chain has TRBV20-1 and TRBJ2-3; a possible D gene is TRBD2 (5 bases). The CDR3 has 15 amino acids. Germline CDR1 is DFQATT and CDR2 is SNEGSKA (reference sequence). The V and J ends lost 0 bases and 8 bases respectively, with 18 bases between them.

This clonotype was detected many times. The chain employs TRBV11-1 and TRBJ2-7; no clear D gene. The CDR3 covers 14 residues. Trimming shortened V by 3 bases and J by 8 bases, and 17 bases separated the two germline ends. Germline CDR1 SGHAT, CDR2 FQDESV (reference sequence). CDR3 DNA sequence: TGTGCCAGCAGCTTTCAAAGTTTCCTTACGAAGCAGTACTTC. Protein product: CASSFQSFLTKQYF.

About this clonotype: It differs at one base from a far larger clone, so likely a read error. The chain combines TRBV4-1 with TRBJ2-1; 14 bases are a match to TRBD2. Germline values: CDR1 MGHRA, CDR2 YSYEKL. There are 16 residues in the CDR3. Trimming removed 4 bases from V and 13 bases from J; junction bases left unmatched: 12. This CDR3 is CASSPSTSGGAETQFF. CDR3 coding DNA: TGCGCCAGCAGCCCATCGACTAGCGGGGGGGCAGAGACCCAGTTCTTC.

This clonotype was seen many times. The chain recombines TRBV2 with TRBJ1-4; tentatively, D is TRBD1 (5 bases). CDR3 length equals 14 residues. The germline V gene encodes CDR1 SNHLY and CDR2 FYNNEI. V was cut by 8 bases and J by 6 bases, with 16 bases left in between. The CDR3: CASSNHAGDEKLFF. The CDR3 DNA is TGTGCCAGCTCAAACCACGCGGGGGATGAAAAACTGTTTTTT.

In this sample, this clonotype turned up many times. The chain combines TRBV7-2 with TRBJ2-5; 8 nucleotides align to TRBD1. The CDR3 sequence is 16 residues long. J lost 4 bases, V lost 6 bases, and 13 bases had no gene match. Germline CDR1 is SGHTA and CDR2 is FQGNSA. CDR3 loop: CASRPNRGRWGETQYF. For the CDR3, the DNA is TGTGCCAGCAGGCCCAACAGGGGGAGGTGGGGAGAGACCCAGTACTTC.

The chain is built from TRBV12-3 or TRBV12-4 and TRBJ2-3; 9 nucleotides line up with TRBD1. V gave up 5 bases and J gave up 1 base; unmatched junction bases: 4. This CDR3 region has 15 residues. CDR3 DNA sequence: TGTGCCAGCAGTGAACAGGGGGCCCGCACAGATACGCAGTATTTT. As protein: CASSEQGARTDTQYF.

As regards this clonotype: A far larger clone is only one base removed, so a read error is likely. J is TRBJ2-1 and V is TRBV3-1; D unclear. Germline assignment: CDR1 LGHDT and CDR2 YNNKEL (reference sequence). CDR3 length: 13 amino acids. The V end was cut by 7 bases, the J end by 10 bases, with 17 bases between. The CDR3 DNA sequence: TGTGCCAGCACCTCAGATCTAGGCCACGAGCAGTTCTTC. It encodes CASTSDLGHEQFF.

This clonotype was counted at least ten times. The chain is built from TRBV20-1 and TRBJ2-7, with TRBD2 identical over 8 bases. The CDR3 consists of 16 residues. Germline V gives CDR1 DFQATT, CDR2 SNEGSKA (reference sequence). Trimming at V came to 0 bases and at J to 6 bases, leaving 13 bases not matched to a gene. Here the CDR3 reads CSARDQGAGGRAEQYF. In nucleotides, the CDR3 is TGCAGTGCTAGAGATCAAGGGGCGGGGGGCCGAGCCGAGCAGTACTTC.

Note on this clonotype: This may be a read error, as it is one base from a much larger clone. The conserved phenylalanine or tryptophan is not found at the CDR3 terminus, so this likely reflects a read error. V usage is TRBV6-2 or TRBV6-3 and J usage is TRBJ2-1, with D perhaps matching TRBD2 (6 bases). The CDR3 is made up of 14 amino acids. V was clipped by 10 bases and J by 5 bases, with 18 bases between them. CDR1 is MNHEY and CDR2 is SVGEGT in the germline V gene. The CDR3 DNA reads TGTGCCATCAGCCGACTAGGCAACAACAATGAGCAGTTCCTC. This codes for CAISRLGNNNEQFL.